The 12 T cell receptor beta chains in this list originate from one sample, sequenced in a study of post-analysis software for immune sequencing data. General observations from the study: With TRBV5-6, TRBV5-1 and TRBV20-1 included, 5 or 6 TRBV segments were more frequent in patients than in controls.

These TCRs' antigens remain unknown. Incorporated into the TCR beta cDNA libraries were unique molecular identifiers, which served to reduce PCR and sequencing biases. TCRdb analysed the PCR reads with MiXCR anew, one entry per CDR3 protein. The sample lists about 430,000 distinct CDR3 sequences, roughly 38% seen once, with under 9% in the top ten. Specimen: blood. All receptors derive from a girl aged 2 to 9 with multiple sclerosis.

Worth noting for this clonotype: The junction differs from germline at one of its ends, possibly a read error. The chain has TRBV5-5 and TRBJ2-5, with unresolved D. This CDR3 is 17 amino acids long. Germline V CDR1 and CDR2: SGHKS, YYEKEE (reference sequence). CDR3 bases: TGTGCCGGCAGCTTGGGGTGGGTGAGGATTAGTCAGGAGACCCAGTACTTC. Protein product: CAGSLGWVRISQETQYF.

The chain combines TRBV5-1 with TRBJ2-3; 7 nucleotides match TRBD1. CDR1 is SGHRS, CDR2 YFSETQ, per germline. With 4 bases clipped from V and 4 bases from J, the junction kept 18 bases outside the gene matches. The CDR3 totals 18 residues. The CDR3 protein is CASSPAPLQGNGADTQYF. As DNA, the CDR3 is TGCGCCAGCAGCCCTGCGCCATTACAGGGGAACGGGGCAGATACGCAGTATTTT.

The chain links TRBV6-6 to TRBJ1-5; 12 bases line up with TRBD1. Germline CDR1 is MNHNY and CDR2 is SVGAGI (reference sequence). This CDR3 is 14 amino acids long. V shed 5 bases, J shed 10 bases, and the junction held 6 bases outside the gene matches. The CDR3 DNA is TGTGCCAGCAGTGACCGGGACAGGGGGCAACCCCAGCATTTT. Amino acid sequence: CASSDRDRGQPQHF.

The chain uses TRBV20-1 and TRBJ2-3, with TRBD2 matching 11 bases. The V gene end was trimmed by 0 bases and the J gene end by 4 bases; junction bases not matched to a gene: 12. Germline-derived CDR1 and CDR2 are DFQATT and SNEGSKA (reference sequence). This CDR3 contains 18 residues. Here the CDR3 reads CSARDLRTSGPAADTQYF. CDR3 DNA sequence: TGCAGTGCTAGAGATTTGAGGACTAGCGGGCCCGCGGCAGATACGCAGTATTTT.

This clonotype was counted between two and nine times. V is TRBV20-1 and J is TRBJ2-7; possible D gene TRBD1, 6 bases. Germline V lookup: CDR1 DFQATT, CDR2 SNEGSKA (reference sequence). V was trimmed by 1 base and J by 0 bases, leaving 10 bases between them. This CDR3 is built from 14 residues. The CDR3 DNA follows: TGCAGTGCTAGAGTACAGGACAGCTCCTACGAGCAGTACTTC. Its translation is CSARVQDSSYEQYF.

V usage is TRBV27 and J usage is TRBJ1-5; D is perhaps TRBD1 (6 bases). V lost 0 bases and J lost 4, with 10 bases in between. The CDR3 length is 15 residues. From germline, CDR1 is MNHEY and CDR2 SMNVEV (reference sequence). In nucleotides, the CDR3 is TGTGCCAGCAGTTTATCAGGGGACACAAATCAGCCCCAGCATTTT. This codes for CASSLSGDTNQPQHF.

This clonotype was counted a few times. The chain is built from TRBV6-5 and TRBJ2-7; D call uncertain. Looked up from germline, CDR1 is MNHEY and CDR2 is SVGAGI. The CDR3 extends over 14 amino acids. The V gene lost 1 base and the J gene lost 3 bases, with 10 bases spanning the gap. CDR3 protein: CASSYFDGHYEQYF. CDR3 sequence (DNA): TGTGCCAGCAGTTACTTCGACGGGCACTACGAGCAGTACTTC.

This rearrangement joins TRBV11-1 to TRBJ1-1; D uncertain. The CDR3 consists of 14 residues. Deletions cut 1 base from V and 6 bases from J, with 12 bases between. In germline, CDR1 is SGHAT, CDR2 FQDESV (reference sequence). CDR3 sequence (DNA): TGTGCCAGCAGCTTAGTACGTGTCCCGTCTGAAGCTTTCTTT. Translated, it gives CASSLVRVPSEAFF.

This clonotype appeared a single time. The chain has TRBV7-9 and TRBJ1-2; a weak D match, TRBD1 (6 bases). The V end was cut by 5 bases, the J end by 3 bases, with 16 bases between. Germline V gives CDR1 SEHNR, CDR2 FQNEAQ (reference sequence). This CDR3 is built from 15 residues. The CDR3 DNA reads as TGTGCCAGCAGCCCCGACATCGCAGGGGACTATGGCTACACCTTC. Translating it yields CASSPDIAGDYGYTF.

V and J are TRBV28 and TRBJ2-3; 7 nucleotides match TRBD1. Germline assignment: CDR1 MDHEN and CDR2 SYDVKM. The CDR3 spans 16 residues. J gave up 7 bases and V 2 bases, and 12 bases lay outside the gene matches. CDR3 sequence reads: CASSLGDRVPVHTQYF. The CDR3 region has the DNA TGTGCCAGCAGTTTAGGCGACAGGGTACCGGTCCATACGCAGTATTTT.

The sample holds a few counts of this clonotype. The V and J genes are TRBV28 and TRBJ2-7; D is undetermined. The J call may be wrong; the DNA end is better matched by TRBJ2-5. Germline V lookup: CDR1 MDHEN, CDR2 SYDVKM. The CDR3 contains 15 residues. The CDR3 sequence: CASSFQLERIETQYF. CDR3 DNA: TGTGCCAGCAGTTTTCAGTTGGAGAGGATAGAGACCCAGTACTTC.

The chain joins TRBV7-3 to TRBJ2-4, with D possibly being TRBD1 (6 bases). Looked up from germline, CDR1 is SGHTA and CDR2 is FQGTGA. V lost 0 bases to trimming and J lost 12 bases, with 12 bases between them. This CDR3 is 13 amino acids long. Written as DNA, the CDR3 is TGTGCCAGCAGCTTAACGCAGGGGACCACTCAGTACTTC. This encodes CASSLTQGTTQYF.